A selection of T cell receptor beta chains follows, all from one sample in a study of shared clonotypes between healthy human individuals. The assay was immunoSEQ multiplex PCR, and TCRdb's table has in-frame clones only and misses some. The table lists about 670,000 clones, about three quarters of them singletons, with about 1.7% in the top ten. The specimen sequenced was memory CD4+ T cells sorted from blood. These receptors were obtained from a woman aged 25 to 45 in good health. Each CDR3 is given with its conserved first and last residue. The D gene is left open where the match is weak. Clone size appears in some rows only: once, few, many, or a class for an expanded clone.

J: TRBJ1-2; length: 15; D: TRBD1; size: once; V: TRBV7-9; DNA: TGTGCCAGCAGCCCGACGACAGGGGTAGACTATGGCTACACCTTC; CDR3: CASSPTTGVDYGYTF
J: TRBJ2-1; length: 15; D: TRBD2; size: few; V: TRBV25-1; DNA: TGTGCCAGCAGTTTTACTAGCGGGATTTACAATGAGCAGTTCTTC; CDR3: CASSFTSGIYNEQFF
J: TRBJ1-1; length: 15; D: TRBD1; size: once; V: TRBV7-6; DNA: TGTGCCAGCAGCCATACCAGGGCAGGGGGCACTGAAGCTTTCTTT; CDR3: CASSHTRAGGTEAFF
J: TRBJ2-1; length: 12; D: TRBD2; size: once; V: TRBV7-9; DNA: TGTGCCAGCAGCGTCGGGGGGTATGAGCAGTTCTTC; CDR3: CASSVGGYEQFF
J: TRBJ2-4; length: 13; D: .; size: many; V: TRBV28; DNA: TGTGCCAGCAGTTCCACGGGATTAAACATTCAGTACTTC; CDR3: CASSSTGLNIQYF
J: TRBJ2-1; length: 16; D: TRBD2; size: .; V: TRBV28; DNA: TGTGCCAGCAGCTTGGTACTAGCGGAGCGATACAATGAGCAGTTCTTC; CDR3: CASSLVLAERYNEQFF
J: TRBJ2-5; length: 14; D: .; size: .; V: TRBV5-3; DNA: TGTGCCAGAATCGAGCTCAGGGGCTGGGAGACCCAGTACTTC; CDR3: CARIELRGWETQYF
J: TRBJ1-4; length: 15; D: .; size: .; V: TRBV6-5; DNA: TGTGCCAGCAGTTCCAGAGGCGGGGGTAATGAAAAACTGTTTTTT; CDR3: CASSSRGGGNEKLFF
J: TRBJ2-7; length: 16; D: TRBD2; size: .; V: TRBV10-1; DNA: TGCGCCAGCAGTGAGTCCCGACGAGCGGGAGAATACGAGCAGTACTTC; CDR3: CASSESRRAGEYEQYF
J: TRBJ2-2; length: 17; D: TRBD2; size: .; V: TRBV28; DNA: TGTGCCAGCAGTTTACCACTAGCGGGAGTTAGCACCGGGGAGCTGTTTTTT; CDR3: CASSLPLAGVSTGELFF
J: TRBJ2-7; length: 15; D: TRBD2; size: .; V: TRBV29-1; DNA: TGCAGCGCTCAAGGGACTAGCGGGGGAACCTACGAGCAGTACTTC; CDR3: CSAQGTSGGTYEQYF
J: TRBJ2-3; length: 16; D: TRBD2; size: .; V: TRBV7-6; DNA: TGTGCCAGCAGCTTAGGTGGACTAGGGAACACAGATACGCAGTATTTT; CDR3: CASSLGGLGNTDTQYF
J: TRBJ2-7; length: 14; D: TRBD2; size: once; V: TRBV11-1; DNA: TGTGCCAGCAGCGACCTAGCGGCTAACTACGAGCAGTACTTC; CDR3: CASSDLAANYEQYF
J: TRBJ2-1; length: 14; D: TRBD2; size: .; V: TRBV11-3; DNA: TGTGCCAGCAGCCCCCGGACTAGCGGCGGTGAGCAGTTCTTC; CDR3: CASSPRTSGGEQFF
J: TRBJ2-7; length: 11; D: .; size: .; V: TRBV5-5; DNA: TGTGCCAGCACCCGTGAATACGAGCAGTACTTC; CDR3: CASTREYEQYF
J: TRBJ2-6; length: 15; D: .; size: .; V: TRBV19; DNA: TGTGCCAGTAGTATGGGGAGATCTGGGGCCAACGTCCTGACTTTC; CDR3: CASSMGRSGANVLTF
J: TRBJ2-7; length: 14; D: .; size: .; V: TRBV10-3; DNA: TGTGCCACTAGACCGGGTTCGATGGACTACGAGCAGTACTTC; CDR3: CATRPGSMDYEQYF
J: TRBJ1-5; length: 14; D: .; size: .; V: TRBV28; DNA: TGTGCCAGCACCATGAGGCAGGGGAATCAGCCCCAGCATTTT; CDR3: CASTMRQGNQPQHF
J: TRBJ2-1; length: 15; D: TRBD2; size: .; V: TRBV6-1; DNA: TGTGCCAGCAGCTTAGCGGGAGGGTCCCCTAATGAGCAGTTCTTC; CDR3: CASSLAGGSPNEQFF
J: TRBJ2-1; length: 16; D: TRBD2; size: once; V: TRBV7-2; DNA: TGTGCCAGCAGCTCGCCGACTAGCGGGAGATTCAATGAGCAGTTCTTC; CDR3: CASSSPTSGRFNEQFF
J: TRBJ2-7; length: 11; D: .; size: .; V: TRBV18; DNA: TGTGCCAGCTCACCAGGGAGGGAGCAGTACTTC; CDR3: CASSPGREQYF
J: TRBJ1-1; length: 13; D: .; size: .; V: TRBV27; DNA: TGTGCCAGCAGTCGACGGGACGTCGGTCGGGCTTTCTTT; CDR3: CASSRRDVGRAFF
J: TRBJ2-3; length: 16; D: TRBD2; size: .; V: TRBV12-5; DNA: TGTGCTAGTGGTTTGGTCCATGCGCAAGCGGGAGGGCGTTTGTATTTT; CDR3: CASGLVHAQAGGRLYF
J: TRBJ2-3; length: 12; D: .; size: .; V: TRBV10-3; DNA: TGTGCCATCAGTGATCGTTCAGATACGCAGTATTTT; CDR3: CAISDRSDTQYF
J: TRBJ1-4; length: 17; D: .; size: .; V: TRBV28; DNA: TGTGCCAGCAGTTTCCTATCCGTGGGGGCGGCTAATGAAAAACTGTTTTTT; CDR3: CASSFLSVGAANEKLFF
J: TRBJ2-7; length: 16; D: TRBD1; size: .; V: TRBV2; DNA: TGTGCCAGCAGTGAACAGCTCGGGACAGTCTCCTACGAGCAGTACTTC; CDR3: CASSEQLGTVSYEQYF
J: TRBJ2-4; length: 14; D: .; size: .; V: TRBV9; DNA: TGTGCCAGCAGCCTCGAGGACGGTAAAAACATTCAGTACTTC; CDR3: CASSLEDGKNIQYF
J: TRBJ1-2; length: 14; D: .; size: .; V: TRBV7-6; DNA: TGTGCCAGCAGCGCTCGGGACGGAATCTATGGCTACACCTTC; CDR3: CASSARDGIYGYTF
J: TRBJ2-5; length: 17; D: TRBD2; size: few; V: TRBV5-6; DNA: TGTGCCAGCAGCTTGTTCGGACTAGCGGAGAACCAAGAGACCCAGTACTTC; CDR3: CASSLFGLAENQETQYF
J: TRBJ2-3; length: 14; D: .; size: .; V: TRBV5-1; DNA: TGCGCCAGCAGCGGCGGGGCGGAGTTCGATACGCAGTATTTT; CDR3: CASSGGAEFDTQYF
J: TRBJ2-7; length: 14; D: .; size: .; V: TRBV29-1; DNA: TGCAGCGTCGCCTCTAGCGCAGACCCCTACGAGCAGTACTTC; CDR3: CSVASSADPYEQYF
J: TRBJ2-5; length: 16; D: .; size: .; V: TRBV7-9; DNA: TGTGCCAGCACCACCGAGGGGGGGGACCTTCGGGAGACCCAGTACTTC; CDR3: CASTTEGGDLRETQYF
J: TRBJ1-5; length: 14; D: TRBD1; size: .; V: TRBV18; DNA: TGTGCCAGCTCACTAACAGGGGAGAATCAGCCCCAGCATTTT; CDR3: CASSLTGENQPQHF
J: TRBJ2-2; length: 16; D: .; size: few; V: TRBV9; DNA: TGTGCCAGCAGCGTACGGGGGGCGCGGGACACCGGGGAGCTGTTTTTT; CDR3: CASSVRGARDTGELFF
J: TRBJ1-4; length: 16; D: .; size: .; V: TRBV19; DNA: TGTGCCAGTAGTACAACCAGGGGTCAGGCTAATGAAAAACTGTTTTTT; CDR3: CASSTTRGQANEKLFF
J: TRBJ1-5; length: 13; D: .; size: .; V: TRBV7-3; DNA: TGTGCCAGCAGCTTAGGGCAGGGCCAGCCCCAGCATTTT; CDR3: CASSLGQGQPQHF
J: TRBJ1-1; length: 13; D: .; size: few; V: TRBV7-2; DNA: TGTGCCAGCAGCTTAAGTGGGTACACTGAAGCTTTCTTT; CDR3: CASSLSGYTEAFF
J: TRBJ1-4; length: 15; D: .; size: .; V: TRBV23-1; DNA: TGCGCCAGCAGTCAGGGACGCCCAACTAATGAAAAACTGTTTTTT; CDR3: CASSQGRPTNEKLFF
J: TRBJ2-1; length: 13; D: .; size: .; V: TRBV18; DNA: TGTGCCAGCTCACCTGCCTCGGTGCGTGAGCAGTTCTTC; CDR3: CASSPASVREQFF
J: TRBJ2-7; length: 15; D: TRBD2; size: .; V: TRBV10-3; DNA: TGTGCCATCAGTTTCGCGACTAGCGGGAGCAACGAGCAGTACTTC; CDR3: CAISFATSGSNEQYF
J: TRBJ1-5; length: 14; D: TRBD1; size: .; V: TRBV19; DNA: TGTGCCAGTAGTACCCCTACAGGGGACCAGCCCCAGCATTTT; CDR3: CASSTPTGDQPQHF
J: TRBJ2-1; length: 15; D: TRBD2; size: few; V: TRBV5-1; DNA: TGCGCCAGCAGCTTGTCAACTAGCGGGTACAATGAGCAGTTCTTC; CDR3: CASSLSTSGYNEQFF
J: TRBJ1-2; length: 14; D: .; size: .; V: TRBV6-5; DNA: TGTGCCAGCAGCCGGGAGTTGCAGGACTATGGCTACACCTTC; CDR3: CASSRELQDYGYTF
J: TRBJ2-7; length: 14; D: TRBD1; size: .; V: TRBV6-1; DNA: TGTGCCAGCACCCCGGGACAGTTCAGCTATGAGCAGTACTTC; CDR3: CASTPGQFSYEQYF
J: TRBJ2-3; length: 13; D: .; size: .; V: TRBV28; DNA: TGTGCCAGCAGTTCAGGGTCTCGAGATACGCAGTATTTT; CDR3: CASSSGSRDTQYF
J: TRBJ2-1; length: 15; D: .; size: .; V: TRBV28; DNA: TGTGCCAGCAGTTTCTGGGGCCATACCTACAATGAGCAGTTCTTC; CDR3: CASSFWGHTYNEQFF
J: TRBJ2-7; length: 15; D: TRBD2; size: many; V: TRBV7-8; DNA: TGTGCCAGCAGCTTATTGACTAGCGGGAGTTACGAGCAGTACTTC; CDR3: CASSLLTSGSYEQYF
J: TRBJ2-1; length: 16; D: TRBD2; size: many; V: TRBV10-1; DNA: TGCGCCAGCAGTAACGGACTAGCGCCCACCTACAATGAGCAGTTCTTC; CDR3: CASSNGLAPTYNEQFF